This T cell receptor beta chain is from a study of cytotoxic CD8 clonotypes in ibrutinib-treated CLL. About the research overall: Specimens for response were gathered following a median approximately 12 months of therapy, spanning 6 to 36.

This clone was seen a handful of times. The antigen is unknown. Whole-study findings and limits: Patients showed higher baseline clonality than age-matched healthy donors, and it tracked circulating CD8+ T-cell counts.

The data were produced by immunoSEQ multiplex PCR, yet TCRdb's version contains in-frame clones alone and is incomplete. This sample has about 310,000 clones; around four fifths occur once, and the top ten carry over 5%. The specimen was PBMCs, collected before ibrutinib treatment. The source is a human donor with chronic lymphocytic leukemia.

CDR3 DNA: TGTGCCAGCAGGGTAGCGGGAGATAGGAATGAGCAGTTCTTC. Its protein is CASRVAGDRNEQFF. J is TRBJ2-1 and V is TRBV28, with TRBD2 matching 9 bases. The CDR3 is 14 amino acids. The junction had 7 bases not matched to a gene; V was cut back by 6 bases and J by 7 bases. The germline V gene encodes CDR1 MDHEN and CDR2 SYDVKM.